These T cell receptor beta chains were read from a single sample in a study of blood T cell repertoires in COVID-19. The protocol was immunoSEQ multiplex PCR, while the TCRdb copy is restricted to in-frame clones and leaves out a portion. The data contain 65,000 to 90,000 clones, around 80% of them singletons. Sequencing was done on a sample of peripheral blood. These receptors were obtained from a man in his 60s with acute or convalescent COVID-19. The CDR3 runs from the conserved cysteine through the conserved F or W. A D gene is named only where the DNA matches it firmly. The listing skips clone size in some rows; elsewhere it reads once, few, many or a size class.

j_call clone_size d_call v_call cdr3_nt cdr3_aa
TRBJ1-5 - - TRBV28 TGTGCCAGCAAAGGTCGGGATCAGCCCCAGCATTTT CASKGRDQPQHF
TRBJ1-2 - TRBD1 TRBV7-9 TGTGCCAGCAGCTACTCACAGGGGCGAAACTATGGCTACACCTTC CASSYSQGRNYGYTF
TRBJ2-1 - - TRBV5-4 TGTGCCAGCAGCTTTGGGGGAGGGGGGACCTACAATGAGCAGTTCTTC CASSFGGGGTYNEQFF
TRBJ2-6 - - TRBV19 TGTGCCAGTAGTATAGTAGGGGCCAGGGCTGGGGCCAACGTCCTGACTTTC CASSIVGARAGANVLTF
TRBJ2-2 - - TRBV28 TGTGCCAGCACCCCTAGGTCCCCCGGGACCGGGGAGCTGTTTTTT CASTPRSPGTGELFF
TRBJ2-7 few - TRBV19 TGTGCCAGACTATACGAGCAGTACTTC CARLYEQYF
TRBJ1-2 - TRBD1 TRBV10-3 TGTGCCATCAGTGAGTCGAGTGGAGGACAGGGGAACTATGGCTACACCTTC CAISESSGGQGNYGYTF
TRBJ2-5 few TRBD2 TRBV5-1 TGCGCCAGCACTACCGGGACTAGTAGTCAAGAGACCCAGTACTTC CASTTGTSSQETQYF
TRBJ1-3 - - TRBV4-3 TGCGCCAGCAGCCCAGGGGTGGGTGGAAACACCATATATTTT CASSPGVGGNTIYF
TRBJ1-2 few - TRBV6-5 TGTGCCAGCAGTTATCAGCCAGGCTCCCATTCCTATGGCTACACCTTC CASSYQPGSHSYGYTF
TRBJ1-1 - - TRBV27 TGTGCCAGCAGTTTCCGGGGGGCCGGAAGCACTGAAGCTTTCTTT CASSFRGAGSTEAFF
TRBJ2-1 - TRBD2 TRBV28 TGTGCCAGCAGTTTGGTAGCGGGAGCGCATGAGCAGTTCTTC CASSLVAGAHEQFF
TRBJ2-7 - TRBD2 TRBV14 TGTGCCAGCAGCCACTGGACTAGCGGGGCACAATCCTACGAGCAGTACTTC CASSHWTSGAQSYEQYF
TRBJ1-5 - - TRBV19 TGTGCCAGTAGTCCTCAACAGGGTAATCAGCCCCAGCATTTT CASSPQQGNQPQHF
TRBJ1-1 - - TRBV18 TGTGCCAGCTCCACCACCGACAGAGAAGCTTTCTTT CASSTTDREAFF
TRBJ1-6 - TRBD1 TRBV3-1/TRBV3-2 TGTGCCAGCAGTCCCGGGACAGGGGAATCACCCCTCCACTTT CASSPGTGESPLHF
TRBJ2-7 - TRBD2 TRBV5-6 TGTGCCAGCAGCCTAGGCGGTGGACTAGCGGGCTACGAGCAGTACTTC CASSLGGGLAGYEQYF